This TCR beta chain stems from a study of CD8 T cells in Susac syndrome (dated by TCRdb to the late 2010s). For the wider study: The study used repertoire sequencing to test whether antigen drove CD8+ T cell activation and differentiation in Susac syndrome. The clonality of the CD8+ T cell repertoire was compared across some eleven healthy donors, around 14 Susac syndrome patients and under 18 multiple sclerosis patients. Overall study results and their limits: The number of individuals in the TCR sequencing and HLA analysis was recognized as being relatively small.

The CDR3 numbers 12 residues from cysteine through phenylalanine. The kept DNA is CDR3 alone, 36 bases in frame from the first base. V is shortened by 5 bases, J by 8 bases, and the region joining them spans 12 bases. CDR1 and CDR2 are read off the germline V gene as MDHEN and SYDVKM. RNA was extracted using the RNeasy kit, and roughly 0.45 to 1 microgram was reverse transcribed with random hexamers. The immunoSEQ multiplex PCR assay, which covers 54 Vbeta and 13 Jbeta segments, was used to amplify TCR beta CDR3 regions. PCR amplification bias was corrected using a synthetic template baseline for primer optimization and computational correction. The published analysis was carried out like this. Reads were annotated to V, D and J genes according to IMGT and were analyzed with immunoSEQ Analyzer, with only productive sequences retained. Clonality was computed as one minus Shannon entropy normalized by log2 of the number of productive unique sequences. For each patient and control, public and private clones were evaluated within the 100 most prevalent clones. A clone was defined as Susac-specific if it was absent from the healthy and MS cohorts, from about a thousand published viral clones and from other ImmuneACCESS disease sequences. The public reads were reprocessed in TCRdb via fastp at Q25 and MiXCR, keeping in-frame beta chains. Merged by CDR3 protein, the rows form single entries marked with the most common genes and DNA. The V and J calls follow TCRdb's processing rather than the paper's. Counted in this sample were roughly 300,000 distinct CDR3 sequences; 80% to 90% of them appeared once. The top ten hold about 0.11% of the sample.

A remark on this clonotype: The antigen this receptor binds is unknown. No per-base quality is available; no much larger clone lies one base away.

Peripheral blood CD8+ and CD4+ T cells from healthy donors, Susac syndrome patients and multiple sclerosis patients were profiled using high-throughput TCR beta sequencing. The multiple sclerosis controls were treatment-naive patients whose relapsing-remitting disease, either stable or active, fulfilled the revised McDonald criteria. Bulk CD8+ and CD4+ T cells were purified magnetically by negative isolation, whereas CD8+ TEMRA cells were enriched by FACS. Blood was collected in EDTA tubes and processed within 24 hours, with PBMCs isolated through density gradient centrifugation. PBMCs intended for TCR sequencing were cryopreserved in liquid nitrogen and thawed later in a water bath at 37 degrees C. The sorted or isolated CD4+, CD8+ and CD8+ TEMRA cells reached a purity of at least 90%.

The chain was built from TRBV28 and TRBJ1-1; the D gene assignment is ambiguous. Sequencing was done on a sample of CD8+ T cells from PBMCs. The receptor was isolated from a human donor with multiple sclerosis. The DNA sequence is TGTGCCAGCAGTCCCCGGCCGTGGGAAGCTTTCTTT. Translation gives CASSPRPWEAFF.